Detailed here is one T cell receptor (beta chain). The target antigen is unknown. The sample belongs to a study of regulatory T cells in long-lasting Graves disease. Study findings and constraints: Newly diagnosed patients shared 1,000 or so public clonotypes; persistent patients shared around 2,800.

Building of the TCR beta libraries involved iRepertoire HTBI primers and Arm-PCR of CDR3 regions. Each CDR3 protein gets one entry after TCRdb re-called the multiplex PCR reads with MiXCR. This table has roughly 410,000 distinct CDR3 sequences, approximately 15% appearing once. Time point denoted: newly diagnosed GD, antithyroid drugs for less than 3 months. Making the TCR library involved RNA that had been extracted from PBMCs. This CDR3 comprises 15 residues. Germline V gives CDR1 MRHNA, CDR2 SNTAGT. V was shortened by 5 bases and J by 2 bases, with 12 bases between the two germline ends. Another study also made use of these data, one on T cells in Graves' hyperthyroidism and ophthalmopathy. From that report: Ophthalmopathy, which appeared later, was predicted by the model a median approximately 6.7 months before onset.

This sequence joins TRBV6-4 and TRBJ1-4; D is possibly TRBD1 (5 bases). The sequencing here drew on peripheral blood mononuclear cells (PBMCs), taken at new diagnosis, from a patient treated with antithyroid drugs. This TCR derives from a woman in her thirties or forties with Graves disease. The CDR3 loop is CASSYMGGTNEKLFF. The DNA for the CDR3 is TGTGCCAGCAGTTACATGGGGGGTACTAATGAAAAACTGTTTTTT.